The 3 T cell receptor beta chains presented below share a single source sample, sequenced in a study of cytomegalovirus exposure and HLA in healthy donors. 60 Vbeta and 13 Jbeta primers were used in PCR. Assay used: immunoSEQ multiplex PCR; TCRdb lists only in-frame clones, some missing. The sample includes roughly 100,000 clones, around 80% of them seen just once. Material for sequencing was PBMCs. These receptors were taken from a woman in her thirties or forties in good health and CMV-seronegative.

There are a few counts of this clone. The chain joins TRBV2 to TRBJ1-5; 9 bases align to TRBD1. Germline assignment: CDR1 SNHLY and CDR2 FYNNEI. V shed 6 bases and J 0 bases; nucleotides not matched to a gene: 6. There are 16 residues in the CDR3. The DNA for the CDR3 is TGTGCCAGCAGGCCGCACAGGGGGCCTAGCAATCAGCCCCAGCATTTT. Its translation is CASRPHRGPSNQPQHF.

The V gene is TRBV19, the J gene TRBJ1-3; unclear D gene. Trimming pared 3 bases from V and 0 bases from J, leaving 9 bases between. In germline, CDR1 is LNHDA, CDR2 SQIVND (reference sequence). The CDR3 has 15 amino acids. CDR3 sequence reads: CASSMGASSGNTIYF. In DNA form, the CDR3 reads TGTGCCAGTAGTATGGGCGCATCCTCTGGAAACACCATATATTTT.

The CDR3 region has the DNA TGTGCCAGCAGCGGGTTGGGACAGGGGCGCTCCTACGAGCAGTACTTC. It codes for CASSGLGQGRSYEQYF. The genes are TRBV7-2 and TRBJ2-7; the match to TRBD1 covers 10 bases. The V gene's germline CDR1 is SGHTA and CDR2 FQGNSA. The CDR3 is made up of 16 amino acids. V lost 5 bases and J lost 0; bases outside the gene matches: 7. Using reference TRBV7-2 and TRBJ2-7 for the parts outside the CDR3, the full variable domain is GAGVSQSPSNKVTEKGKDVELRCDPISGHTALYWYRQSLGQGLEFLIYFQGNSAPDKSGLPSDRFSAERTGGSVSTLTIQRTQQEDSAVYLCASSGLGQGRSYEQYFGPGTRLTVT.